This T cell receptor beta chain appears in the sequencing data of a study of radiotherapy plus CTLA-4 blockade in lung cancer. About the study: Objective response rate was around 20%; disease control rate, 31%. Overall study findings and caveats: It was early blood T cell clone dynamics, with interferon-beta, that reportedly best predicted response. In blood, TCR clones derived from the tumor expanded after radiotherapy plus ipilimumab.

In the case of this clone: Its specificity is unknown.

This CDR3 is 12 amino acids long. Deletions cut 7 bases from V and 8 bases from J, with 9 bases between. CDR1 is SEHNR and CDR2 is FQNEAQ in the germline V gene (reference sequence). Clones were sequenced by immunoSEQ multiplex PCR, and TCRdb holds only the in-frame ones, with some missing. This table holds about 49,000 clones, 70% to 90% found once. The specimen was peripheral blood, collected from a patient treated with radiotherapy plus ipilimumab. The rearrangement uses TRBV7-9 and TRBJ1-6; D unclear. The TCR originated in a human donor with non-small cell lung cancer whose response to radiotherapy plus ipilimumab could not be evaluated. DNA of the CDR3: TGTGCCAGCAACACAGCGGATTCACCCCTCCACTTT. Amino acid sequence: CASNTADSPLHF.